This is a list of T cell receptor beta chains from one sample in a study of graft-versus-host responses after intestinal transplantation. These receptors' targets are unknown. TCRdb's copy holds only in-frame clones and misses some; the assay was immunoSEQ multiplex PCR. The data hold under 85,000 clones, with roughly 91% observed a single time. Here the sequenced sample was unstimulated CD8+ T cells sorted from spleen or lymph node cells, taken before intestinal transplant. The receptors stem from a human donor who received an intestinal transplant. The CDR3 runs from the conserved cysteine through the conserved F or W. A D gene is named only where the DNA matches it firmly.

J: TRBJ2-6
V: TRBV27
D: -
CDR3: CASSLTGSNVLTF

J: TRBJ1-1
V: TRBV7-6
D: -
CDR3: CASSKGDTNNTEAFF

J: TRBJ2-7
V: TRBV7-9
D: -
CDR3: CASSTADEQYF

J: -
V: TRBV6-6
D: TRBD1
CDR3: CASSYPSGQGAFEQYF

J: TRBJ1-2
V: TRBV29-1
D: -
CDR3: CSVTDGNYGYTF

J: TRBJ2-7
V: TRBV5-1
D: -
CDR3: CASSFGVEQYF

J: TRBJ2-7
V: TRBV29-1
D: TRBD1
CDR3: CSVPGQGKQYF

J: TRBJ1-1
V: TRBV5-6
D: -
CDR3: CASSLGGVGTEAFF

J: TRBJ2-2
V: TRBV13
D: -
CDR3: CASSTNLAAGELFF

J: TRBJ1-2
V: TRBV19
D: -
CDR3: CASSIGGSDGYTF

J: TRBJ1-1
V: TRBV5-4
D: -
CDR3: CASSLVRVGNTEAFF

J: TRBJ1-4
V: TRBV29-1
D: -
CDR3: CSVAGIKNLTNEKLFF

J: TRBJ2-7
V: TRBV6-5
D: -
CDR3: CASSTREFEQYF

J: TRBJ2-7
V: TRBV13
D: TRBD1
CDR3: CASSEPGTGYGGQYF

J: TRBJ2-7
V: TRBV9
D: -
CDR3: CASSVAGPDGGEQYF

J: TRBJ1-1
V: TRBV6-5
D: TRBD1
CDR3: CASSYGVGGMNTEAFF

J: TRBJ2-7
V: TRBV4-2
D: -
CDR3: CASSPNPGVSYEQYF

J: TRBJ1-2
V: TRBV6-5
D: TRBD1
CDR3: CASTEQGARGYTF

J: TRBJ2-7
V: TRBV19
D: TRBD1
CDR3: CASSIGTGTGYEQYF